This TCR beta chain is from a study of CD8+ T cells in alopecia areata. Study context: For the treated group, dosing was oral tofacitinib at 5 to 10 mg twice daily. Patients in the study were on tofacitinib for 6 to 18 months, then off it for 6 months. General observations from the study: Mice showed clearer TCR sharing than patients did, a gap that was possibly HLA-related. Lesional scalp, notably in alopecia totalis/universalis, had clonality above that of normal scalp.

V dropped 5 bases and J dropped 2; count of bases not matched to a gene: 6. This CDR3 comprises 14 residues. Germline V CDR1 and CDR2: GTSNPN, SVGIG (reference sequence). RNA extraction was followed by reverse transcription into cDNA, which acted as the sequencing template. Sequencing used immunoSEQ multiplex PCR; TCRdb keeps in-frame clones, though not all of them. The profile covers about 150,000 clones, with less than 65% appearing a single time and roughly a fifth taken by the ten largest. Remarks on this clone: Its specificity is unknown.

The V gene is TRBV30, the J gene TRBJ1-2; 9 positions agree with TRBD1. The sequence was obtained from a human donor with alopecia areata. Sequenced material: CD8+ T cells sorted from blood, taken at week 0. The CDR3 DNA sequence: TGTGCCTGGGCCACAGGGGGCATGAACTATGGCTACACCTTC. Its translation: CAWATGGMNYGYTF.